This TCR beta chain emerged from a study of blood T cell repertoires in COVID-19. Overall study: Samples of COVID-19 (acute and convalescent) were obtained from the United States, Italy and Spain. Nucleic acid was either cDNA or gDNA, and it came from T cells, B-cell-depleted T cells, or PBMCs.

The V end was cut by 2 bases, the J end by 3 bases, with 11 bases between. The CDR3 is 14 residues long. Germline CDR1 MNHEY, CDR2 SVGEGT. In the source study's methods: For nucleated cells, counts were estimated from reference gene primer amplification. Repertoires were generated with immunoSEQ multiplex PCR, while TCRdb's copy carries only in-frame clones and drops some. The DNA was the basis for D and trimming; V, J and clone size are from that table. The sample has about 210,000 clones, roughly 82% seen once. The sequenced material came from peripheral blood. The V call is TRBV6-2 or TRBV6-3, the J call TRBJ2-7; D perhaps matches TRBD2 (5 bases). The sequence was obtained from a man between 50 and 59 years old with active or convalescent COVID-19. The CDR3 sequence: CASSYQGRDYEQYF. Here the CDR3 DNA reads TGTGCCAGCAGTTACCAAGGACGGGACTACGAGCAGTACTTC.